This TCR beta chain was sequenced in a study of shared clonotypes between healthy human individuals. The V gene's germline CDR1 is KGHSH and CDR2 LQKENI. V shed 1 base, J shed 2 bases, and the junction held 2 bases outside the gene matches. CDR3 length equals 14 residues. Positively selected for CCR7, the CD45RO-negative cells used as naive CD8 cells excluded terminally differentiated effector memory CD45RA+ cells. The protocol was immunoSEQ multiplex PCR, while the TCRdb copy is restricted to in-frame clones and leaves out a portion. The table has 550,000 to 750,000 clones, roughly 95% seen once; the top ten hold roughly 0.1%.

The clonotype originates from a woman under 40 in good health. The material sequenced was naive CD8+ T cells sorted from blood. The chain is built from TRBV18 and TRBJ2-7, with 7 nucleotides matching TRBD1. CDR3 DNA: TGTGCCAGCTCACCACTGGGGACAGCCTACGAGCAGTACTTC. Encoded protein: CASSPLGTAYEQYF. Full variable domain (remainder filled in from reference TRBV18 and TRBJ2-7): NAGVMQNPRHLVRRRGQEARLRCSPMKGHSHVYWYRQLPEEGLKFMVYLQKENIIDESGMPKERFSAEFPKEGPSILRIQQVVRGDSAAYFCASSPLGTAYEQYFGPGTRLTVT.